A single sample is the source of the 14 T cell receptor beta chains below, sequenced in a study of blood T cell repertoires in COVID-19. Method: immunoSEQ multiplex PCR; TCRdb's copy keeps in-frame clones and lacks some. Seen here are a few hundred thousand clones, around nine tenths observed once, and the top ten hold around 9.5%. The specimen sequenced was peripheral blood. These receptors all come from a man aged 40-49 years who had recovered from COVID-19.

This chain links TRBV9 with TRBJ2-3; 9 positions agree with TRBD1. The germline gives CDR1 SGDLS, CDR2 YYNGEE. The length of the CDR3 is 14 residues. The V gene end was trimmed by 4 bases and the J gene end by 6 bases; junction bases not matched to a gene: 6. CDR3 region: CASSPWDRADTQYF. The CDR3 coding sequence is TGTGCCAGCAGCCCATGGGACAGGGCGGATACGCAGTATTTT.

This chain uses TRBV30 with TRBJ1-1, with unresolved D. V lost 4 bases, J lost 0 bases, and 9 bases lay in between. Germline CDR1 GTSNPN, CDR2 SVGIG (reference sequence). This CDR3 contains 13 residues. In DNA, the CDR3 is TGTGCCTGGACCGGGAATATGAACACTGAAGCTTTCTTT. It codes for CAWTGNMNTEAFF.

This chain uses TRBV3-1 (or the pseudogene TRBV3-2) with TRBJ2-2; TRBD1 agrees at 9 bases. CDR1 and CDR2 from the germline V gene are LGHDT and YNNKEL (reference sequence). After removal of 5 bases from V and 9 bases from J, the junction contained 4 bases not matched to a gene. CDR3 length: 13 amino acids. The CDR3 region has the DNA TGTGCCAGCAGCAAGACAGGGGGTAGGGAGCTGTTTTTT. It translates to CASSKTGGRELFF.

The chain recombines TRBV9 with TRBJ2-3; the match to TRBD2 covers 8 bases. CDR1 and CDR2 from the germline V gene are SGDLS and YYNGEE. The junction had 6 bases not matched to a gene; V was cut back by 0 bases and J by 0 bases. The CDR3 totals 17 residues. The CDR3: CASSVDGGGLSTDTQYF. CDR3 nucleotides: TGTGCCAGCAGCGTAGACGGCGGGGGGCTTAGCACAGATACGCAGTATTTT.

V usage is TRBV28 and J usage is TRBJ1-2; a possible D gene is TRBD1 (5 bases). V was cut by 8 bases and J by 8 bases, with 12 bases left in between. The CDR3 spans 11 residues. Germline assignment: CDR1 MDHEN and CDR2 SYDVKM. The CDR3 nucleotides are TGTGCCAGCGCCCCGGGGGTCGGCTACACCTTC. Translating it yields CASAPGVGYTF.

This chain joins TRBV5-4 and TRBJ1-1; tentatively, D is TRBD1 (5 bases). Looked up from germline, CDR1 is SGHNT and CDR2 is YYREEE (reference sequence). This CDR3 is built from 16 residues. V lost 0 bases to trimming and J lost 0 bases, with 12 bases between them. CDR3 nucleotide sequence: TGTGCCAGCAGCTTGGATTCCGCAGGGATGAACACTGAAGCTTTCTTT. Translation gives CASSLDSAGMNTEAFF.

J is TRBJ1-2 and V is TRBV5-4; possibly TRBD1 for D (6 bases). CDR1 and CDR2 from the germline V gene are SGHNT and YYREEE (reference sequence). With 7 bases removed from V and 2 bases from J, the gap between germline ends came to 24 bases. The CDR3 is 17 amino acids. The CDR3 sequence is CASCWGRGEGGNYGYTF. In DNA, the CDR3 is TGTGCCAGCTGCTGGGGGCGGGGGGAGGGAGGGAACTATGGCTACACCTTC.

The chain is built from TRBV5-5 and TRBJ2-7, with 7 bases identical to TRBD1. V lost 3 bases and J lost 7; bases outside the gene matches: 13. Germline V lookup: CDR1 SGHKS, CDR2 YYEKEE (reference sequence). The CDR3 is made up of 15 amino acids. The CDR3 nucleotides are TGTGCCAGCAGCTCCCAGGGGGTCCCGACCCGGGAGCAGTACTTC. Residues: CASSSQGVPTREQYF.

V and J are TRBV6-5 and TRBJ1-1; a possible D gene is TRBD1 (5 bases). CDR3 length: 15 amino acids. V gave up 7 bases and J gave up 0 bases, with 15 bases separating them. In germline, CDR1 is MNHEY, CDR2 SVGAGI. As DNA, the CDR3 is TGTGCCAGCAAATCCTTGACAGCTATGAACACTGAAGCTTTCTTT. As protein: CASKSLTAMNTEAFF.

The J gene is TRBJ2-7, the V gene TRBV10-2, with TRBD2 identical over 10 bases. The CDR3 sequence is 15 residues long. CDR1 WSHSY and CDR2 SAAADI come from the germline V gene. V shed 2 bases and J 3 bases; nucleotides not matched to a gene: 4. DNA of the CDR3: TGCGCCAGCAGTGAGCAACTAGCGGGGAACTACGAGCAGTACTTC. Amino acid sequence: CASSEQLAGNYEQYF.

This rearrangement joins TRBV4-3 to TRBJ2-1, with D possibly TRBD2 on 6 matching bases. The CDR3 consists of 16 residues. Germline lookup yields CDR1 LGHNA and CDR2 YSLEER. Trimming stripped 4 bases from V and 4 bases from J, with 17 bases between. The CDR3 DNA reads TGCGCCAGCAGCCCGGCCGGGACTTTCCCATACAATGAGCAGTTCTTC. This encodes CASSPAGTFPYNEQFF.

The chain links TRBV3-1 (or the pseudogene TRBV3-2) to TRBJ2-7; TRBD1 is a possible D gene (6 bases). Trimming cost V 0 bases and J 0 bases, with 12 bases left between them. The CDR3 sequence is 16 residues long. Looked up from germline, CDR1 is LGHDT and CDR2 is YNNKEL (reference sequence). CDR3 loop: CASSQDWGLSSYEQYF. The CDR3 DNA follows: TGTGCCAGCAGCCAAGATTGGGGGCTTAGCTCCTACGAGCAGTACTTC.

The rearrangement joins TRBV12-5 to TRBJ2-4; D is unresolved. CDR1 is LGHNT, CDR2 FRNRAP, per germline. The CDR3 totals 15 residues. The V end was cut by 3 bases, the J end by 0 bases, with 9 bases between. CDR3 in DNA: TGTGCTAGTGGTTTAGGAGTTATAGCCAAAAACATTCAGTACTTC. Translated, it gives CASGLGVIAKNIQYF. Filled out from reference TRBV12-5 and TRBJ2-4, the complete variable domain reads DARVTQTPRHKVTEMGQEVTMRCQPILGHNTVFWYRQTMMQGLELLAYFRNRAPLDDSGMPKDRFSAEMPDATLATLKIQPSEPRDSAVYFCASGLGVIAKNIQYFGAGTRLSVL.

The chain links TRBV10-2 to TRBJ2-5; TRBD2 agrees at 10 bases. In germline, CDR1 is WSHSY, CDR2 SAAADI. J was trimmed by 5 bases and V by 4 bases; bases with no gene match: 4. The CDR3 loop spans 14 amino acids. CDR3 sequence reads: CASSVSGGWETQYF. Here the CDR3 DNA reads TGCGCCAGCAGTGTTAGCGGGGGGTGGGAGACCCAGTACTTC.